The 20 T cell receptor beta chains below all came from one sample that was sequenced in a study of regulatory dendritic cells for organ transplantation. Generated by immunoSEQ multiplex PCR, the TCRdb table keeps only in-frame clones and is missing some. Seen here are around 5,000 clones, 60% to 65% observed once, and the top ten hold over 10%. Input material: memory CD8+ T cells from blood. Subset meaning: CD45RO+ memory T cells. Every receptor here comes from a human donor in good health.

This clone turned up a few times. V and J are TRBV6-1 and TRBJ2-1; maybe TRBD2 (6 bases). The CDR3 covers 15 residues. The V and J ends lost 1 base and 0 bases respectively, with 7 bases between them. Germline-derived CDR1 and CDR2 are MNHNS and SASEGT. CDR3 amino acids: CASSEDGGSYNEQFF. The CDR3 DNA sequence: TGTGCCAGCAGTGAAGACGGGGGCTCCTACAATGAGCAGTTCTTC.

This chain connects TRBV5-1 to TRBJ2-1; D is perhaps TRBD2 (6 bases). V lost 5 bases and J 3 bases, leaving 15 bases between the germline ends. Germline CDR1 is SGHRS and CDR2 is YFSETQ. This CDR3 spans 15 amino acids. The CDR3 bases are TGCGCCAGCAGTGAGGACGGGGGAAGCTACAATGAGCAGTTCTTC. The encoded protein is CASSEDGGSYNEQFF.

V gene TRBV27 combines with J gene TRBJ2-5, with 8 bases matching TRBD1. V dropped 2 bases and J dropped 0; count of bases not matched to a gene: 2. Germline-derived CDR1 and CDR2 are MNHEY and SMNVEV (reference sequence). The CDR3 extends over 15 amino acids. This chain's CDR3 is CASSLGDRYQETQYF. The CDR3 bases are TGTGCCAGCAGTTTAGGGGACAGGTACCAAGAGACCCAGTACTTC.

The J gene is TRBJ2-7, the V gene TRBV19, with D uncertain. V shed 1 base and J shed 7 bases, with 8 bases lying between them. The CDR3 spans 12 residues. CDR1 is LNHDA and CDR2 is SQIVND in the germline V gene (reference sequence). The CDR3 coding sequence is TGTGCCAGTAGTATAGGGGCGACGGAGCAGTACTTC. This encodes CASSIGATEQYF.

The genes are TRBV27 and TRBJ2-5, with a weak D call TRBD1 (5 bases). CDR3 length: 16 residues. The V and J ends lost 3 bases and 1 base respectively, with 15 bases between them. Germline values: CDR1 MNHEY, CDR2 SMNVEV (reference sequence). CDR3 residues: CASSFEPTARQETQYF. In nucleotides, the CDR3 is TGTGCCAGCAGTTTCGAACCGACAGCCCGCCAAGAGACCCAGTACTTC.

This clone was counted only a few times. The J gene is TRBJ2-3, the V gene TRBV9, with 11 bases identical to TRBD2. CDR3 length: 16 residues. The V and J ends lost 0 bases and 4 bases, in that order; junction bases with no gene match: 4. Germline V CDR1 and CDR2: SGDLS, YYNGEE. The CDR3 DNA follows: TGTGCCAGCAGCGTAGGACTAGCGGGGAGGGCAGATACGCAGTATTTT. This translates into CASSVGLAGRADTQYF.

The chain couples TRBV29-1 to TRBJ2-1, with 10 bases identical to TRBD2. V was pared by 6 bases and J by 3 bases, with 5 bases of the junction left unmatched. From germline, CDR1 is SQVTM and CDR2 ANQGSEA. This CDR3 has 14 amino acids. The CDR3 coding sequence is TGCAGCGTGGACGGGACTAGCGACTACAATGAGCAGTTCTTC. Translated: CSVDGTSDYNEQFF.

The chain joins TRBV11-2 to TRBJ2-1, with TRBD1 matching 9 bases. With V trimmed by 1 base and J by 4 bases, 8 bases remained unmatched. Per the germline V gene, CDR1 is SGHAT and CDR2 is FQNNGV. CDR3 length: 17 residues. CDR3 sequence reads: CASSLAASDRGYNEQFF. In DNA form, the CDR3 reads TGTGCCAGCAGCTTAGCCGCCTCGGACAGGGGATACAATGAGCAGTTCTTC.

The chain links TRBV5-6 to TRBJ1-4; D unresolved. The CDR3 is made up of 14 amino acids. V lost 0 bases, J lost 5 bases, and 8 bases lay in between. Per germline, CDR1 SGHDT and CDR2 YYEEEE. CDR3 in DNA: TGTGCCAGCAGCTTGGAGTACAACAATGAAAAACTGTTTTTT. Protein sequence: CASSLEYNNEKLFF.

The chain uses TRBV27 and TRBJ2-7; TRBD2 is a possible D gene (7 bases). The V end was cut by 4 bases, the J end by 2 bases, with 12 bases between. Germline V gives CDR1 MNHEY, CDR2 SMNVEV (reference sequence). The CDR3 is made up of 14 amino acids. DNA for the CDR3: TGTGCCAGCAGTTCCGGGGGGCTTCCCTACGAGCAGTACTTC. Amino acid sequence: CASSSGGLPYEQYF.

The chain links TRBV29-1 to TRBJ2-3; tentative D call: TRBD1 (5 bases). V was trimmed by 7 bases and J by 2 bases, leaving 16 bases between them. The germline V gene encodes CDR1 SQVTM and CDR2 ANQGSEA. There are 14 residues in the CDR3. CDR3 loop: CSAVVVGATDTQYF. The CDR3 DNA sequence: TGCAGCGCCGTGGTAGTAGGGGCCACAGATACGCAGTATTTT.

The gene calls are TRBV13 and TRBJ2-3, with D possibly matching TRBD1 (6 bases). Germline CDR1 PRHDT, CDR2 FYEKMQ (reference sequence). This CDR3 has 14 amino acids. V shed 5 bases and J shed 4 bases, with 13 bases lying between them. The CDR3 protein is CASSQAGVADTQYF. In DNA form, the CDR3 reads TGTGCCAGCAGCCAGGCAGGGGTTGCAGATACGCAGTATTTT.

Regarding this clone: The germline gene is not matched at one end of the junction; a read error may be the cause. The rearrangement joins TRBV9 to TRBJ2-1; TRBD2 is a possible D gene (5 bases). Germline V gene lookup returns CDR1 SGDLS and CDR2 YYNGEE. This CDR3 is 14 amino acids long. This CDR3 is CASSVAGDYHEQFF. The CDR3 coding sequence is TGTGCCAGCAGCGTAGCTGGAGACTACCATGAGCAGTTCTTC. Supplemented by reference TRBV9 and TRBJ2-1, the full variable domain reads DSGVTQTPKHLITATGQRVTLRCSPRSGDLSVYWYQQSLDQGLQFLIQYYNGEERAKGNILERFSAQQFPDLHSELNLSSLELGDSALYFCASSVAGDYHEQFFGPGTRLTVL.

This chain connects TRBV5-6 to TRBJ2-3, with TRBD2 matching over 7 bases. V trimming: 0 bases; J trimming: 2 bases; junction bases outside the gene matches: 6. Germline assignment: CDR1 SGHDT and CDR2 YYEEEE. The CDR3 sequence is 16 residues long. The chain's CDR3 is CASSLGLAELTDTQYF. Here the CDR3 DNA reads TGTGCCAGCAGCTTGGGGCTAGCGGAGCTCACAGATACGCAGTATTTT.

The chain uses TRBV27 and TRBJ1-2, with 8 nucleotides matching TRBD1. Per germline, CDR1 MNHEY and CDR2 SMNVEV (reference sequence). J gave up 4 bases and V 8 bases, and 3 bases lay outside the gene matches. There are 12 residues in the CDR3. The CDR3 DNA is TGTGCCAGCGGACAGGGCGTCTATGGCTACACCTTC. It is translated as CASGQGVYGYTF.

The J gene is TRBJ2-7, the V gene TRBV9; TRBD1 might be the D (6 bases). Germline V gives CDR1 SGDLS, CDR2 YYNGEE. This CDR3 has 14 amino acids. Trimming removed 3 bases from V and 1 base from J, with 11 bases in between. The CDR3 loop reads CASSENRDSYEQYF. CDR3 nucleotides: TGTGCCAGCAGCGAAAACAGGGATTCCTACGAGCAGTACTTC.

The J gene is TRBJ1-1, the V gene TRBV6-5; TRBD1 matches 9 bases. The CDR3 sequence is 15 residues long. Trimming at V came to 1 base and at J to 4 bases, leaving 4 bases not matched to a gene. Per the germline V gene, CDR1 is MNHEY and CDR2 is SVGAGI. The CDR3 is CASSYLDRGPTEAFF. DNA of the CDR3: TGTGCCAGCAGTTACTTGGACAGGGGACCCACTGAAGCTTTCTTT.

This clone was found a few times. The chain joins TRBV4-1 to TRBJ2-1; D is unclear. Germline lookup yields CDR1 MGHRA and CDR2 YSYEKL. The CDR3 contains 16 residues. Trimming removed 0 bases from V and 0 bases from J, with 9 bases in between. As DNA, the CDR3 is TGCGCCAGCAGCCAAGATCATTATAGCTCCTACAATGAGCAGTTCTTC. It yields the protein CASSQDHYSSYNEQFF.

V is TRBV12-5 and J is TRBJ2-5, with 10 bases that match TRBD1. CDR1 is LGHNT and CDR2 is FRNRAP in the germline V gene. The V and J ends lost 2 bases and 0 bases, in that order; junction bases with no gene match: 15. The CDR3 has 20 amino acids. CDR3 nucleotides: TGTGCTAGTGGTTTGCCCGATGGACAGGGGGTACTCGAGTACCAAGAGACCCAGTACTTC. Translation gives CASGLPDGQGVLEYQETQYF.

The chain links TRBV13 to TRBJ2-5; a weak D match, TRBD2 (6 bases). V shed 5 bases and J shed 2 bases, with 15 bases lying between them. This CDR3 spans 15 amino acids. Germline CDR1 reads PRHDT; CDR2 reads FYEKMQ (reference sequence). CDR3 residues: CASSVGGAGQETQYF. The CDR3 nucleotides are TGTGCCAGCAGCGTGGGTGGGGCGGGACAAGAGACCCAGTACTTC.